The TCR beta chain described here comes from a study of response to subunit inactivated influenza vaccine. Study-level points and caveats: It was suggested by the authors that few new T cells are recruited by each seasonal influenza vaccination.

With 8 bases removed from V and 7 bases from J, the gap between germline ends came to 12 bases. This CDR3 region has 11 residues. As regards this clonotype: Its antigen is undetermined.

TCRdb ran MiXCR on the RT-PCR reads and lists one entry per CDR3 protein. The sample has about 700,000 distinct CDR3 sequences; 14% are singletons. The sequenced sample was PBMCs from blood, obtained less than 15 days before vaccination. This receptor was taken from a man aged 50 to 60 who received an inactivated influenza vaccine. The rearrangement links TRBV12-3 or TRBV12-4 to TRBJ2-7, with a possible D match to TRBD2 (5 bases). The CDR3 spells CASSPGKEQYF. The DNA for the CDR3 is TGTGCCAGCTCCCCCGGGAAGGAGCAGTACTTC.